This T cell receptor (beta chain) is from a study of T cells in Graves' hyperthyroidism and ophthalmopathy. The overall study: Staff took peripheral blood when the initial diagnosis was made, before any treatment began.

Remarks on this clonotype: Its specificity is unknown.

CDR1 is SGHRS and CDR2 is YFSETQ in the germline V gene. The CDR3 covers 13 residues. With 5 bases removed from V and 2 bases from J, the gap between germline ends came to 10 bases. What was amplified from RNA transcripts were TCR beta CDR3 regions. The TCR CDR3 was amplified in a first-round RT-PCR using the HTBI primer set. Each CDR3 protein gets one entry after TCRdb re-called the multiplex PCR reads with MiXCR. This table holds hundreds of thousands of distinct CDR3 sequences, roughly 15% found once. Study-wide points: Researchers found most expanded thyroid clonotypes above 0.001 in blood as well.

The sample was blood. The TCR comes from a woman aged 45-60 years with Graves' ophthalmopathy. This chain connects TRBV5-1 to TRBJ2-5; perhaps TRBD2 as D (6 bases). The CDR3 DNA follows: TGCGCCAGCAGTGGGGCGGGACAAGAGACCCAGTACTTC. It yields the protein CASSGAGQETQYF.